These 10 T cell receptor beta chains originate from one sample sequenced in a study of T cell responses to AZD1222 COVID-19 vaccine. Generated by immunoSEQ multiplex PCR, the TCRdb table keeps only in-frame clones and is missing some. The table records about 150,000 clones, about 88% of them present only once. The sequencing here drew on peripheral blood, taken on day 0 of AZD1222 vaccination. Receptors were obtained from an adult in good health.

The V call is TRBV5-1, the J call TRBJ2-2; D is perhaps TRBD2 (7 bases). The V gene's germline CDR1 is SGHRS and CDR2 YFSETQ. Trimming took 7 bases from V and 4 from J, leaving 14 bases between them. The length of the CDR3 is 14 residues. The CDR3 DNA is TGCGCCAGCTTGGGGGGGACACGCACCGGGGAGCTGTTTTTT. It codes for CASLGGTRTGELFF.

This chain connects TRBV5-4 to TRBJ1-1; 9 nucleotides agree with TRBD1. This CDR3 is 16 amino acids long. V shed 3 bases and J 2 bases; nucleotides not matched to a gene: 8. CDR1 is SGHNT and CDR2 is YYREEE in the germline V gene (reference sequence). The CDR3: CASSYPRTGVNTEAFF. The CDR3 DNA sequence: TGTGCCAGCAGCTATCCCAGGACAGGGGTAAACACTGAAGCTTTCTTT.

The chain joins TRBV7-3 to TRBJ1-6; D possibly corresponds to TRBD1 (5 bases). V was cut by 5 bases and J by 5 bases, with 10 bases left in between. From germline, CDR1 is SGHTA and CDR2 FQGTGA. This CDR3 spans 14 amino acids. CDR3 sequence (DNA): TGTGCCAGCAGCGTCGGGGCAGATAATTCACCCCTCCACTTT. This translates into CASSVGADNSPLHF.

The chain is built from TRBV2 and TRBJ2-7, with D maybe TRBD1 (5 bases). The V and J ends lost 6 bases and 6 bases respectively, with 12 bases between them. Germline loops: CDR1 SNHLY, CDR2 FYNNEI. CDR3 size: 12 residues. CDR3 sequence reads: CASRARGREQYF. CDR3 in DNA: TGTGCCAGCAGGGCTAGGGGTCGCGAGCAGTACTTC.

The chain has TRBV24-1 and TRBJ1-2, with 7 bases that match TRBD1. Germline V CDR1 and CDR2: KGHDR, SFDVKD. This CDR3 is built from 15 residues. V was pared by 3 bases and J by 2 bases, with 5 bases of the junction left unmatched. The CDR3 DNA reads TGTGCCACCAGTGATACCAGGGGGGGAAACTATGGCTACACCTTC. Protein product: CATSDTRGGNYGYTF.

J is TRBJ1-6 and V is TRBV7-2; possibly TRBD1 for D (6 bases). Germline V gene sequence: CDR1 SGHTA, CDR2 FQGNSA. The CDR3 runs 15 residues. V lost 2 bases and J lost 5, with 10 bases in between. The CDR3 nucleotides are TGTGCCAGCAGCTTACTTGGACAGAATAATTCACCCCTCCACTTT. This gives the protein CASSLLGQNNSPLHF.

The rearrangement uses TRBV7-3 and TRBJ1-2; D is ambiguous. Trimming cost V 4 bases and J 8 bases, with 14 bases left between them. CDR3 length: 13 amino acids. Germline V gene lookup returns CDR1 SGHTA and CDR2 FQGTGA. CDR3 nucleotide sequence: TGTGCCAGCAGCTCCGGACCAAAACGAGGCTACACCTTC. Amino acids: CASSSGPKRGYTF.

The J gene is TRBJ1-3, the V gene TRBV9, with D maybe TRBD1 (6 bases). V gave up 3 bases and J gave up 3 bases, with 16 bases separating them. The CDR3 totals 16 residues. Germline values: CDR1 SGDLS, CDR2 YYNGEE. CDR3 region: CASSAPGEEFGNTIYF. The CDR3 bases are TGTGCCAGCAGCGCTCCAGGGGAGGAATTTGGAAACACCATATATTTT.

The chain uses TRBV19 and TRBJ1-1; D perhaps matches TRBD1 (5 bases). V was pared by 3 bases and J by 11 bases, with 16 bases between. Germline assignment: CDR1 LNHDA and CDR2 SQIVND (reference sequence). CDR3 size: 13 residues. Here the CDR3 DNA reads TGTGCCAGTAGTATGGCCCGGCGGGGGGAGGCTTTCTTT. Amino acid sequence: CASSMARRGEAFF.

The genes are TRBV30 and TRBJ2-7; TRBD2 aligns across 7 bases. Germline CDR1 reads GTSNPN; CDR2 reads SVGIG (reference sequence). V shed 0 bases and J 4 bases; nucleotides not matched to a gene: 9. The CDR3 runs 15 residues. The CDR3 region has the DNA TGTGCCTGGAGTGTTCAATGGACTAGTAGGTACGAGCAGTACTTC. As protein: CAWSVQWTSRYEQYF. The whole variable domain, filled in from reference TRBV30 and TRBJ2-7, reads SQTIHQWPATLVQPVGSPLSLECTVEGTSNPNLYWYRQAAGRGLQLLFYSVGIGQISSEVPQNLSASRPQDRQFILSSKKLLLSDSGFYLCAWSVQWTSRYEQYFGPGTRLTVT.